In this sample, the clone carrying this T cell receptor beta chain turned up many times. As yet, its antigen is unknown. The authors amplified TCR beta CDR3 regions from RNA transcripts. Second-round multiplex PCR followed a first-round RT-PCR using HTBI primers. TCRdb passed the multiplex PCR reads through MiXCR, listing each CDR3 protein once. The sample has approximately 210,000 distinct CDR3 sequences; 29% are singletons. This sample stems from a study of Graves' ophthalmopathy and Graves' hyperthyroidism. Findings of the study overall: A model of 13 signatures distinguished ophthalmopathy from stable hyperthyroidism at around 90% sensitivity and nearly 82% specificity. In blood, most expanded thyroid clonotypes above 0.001 frequency were also detected.

V was pared by 2 bases and J by 7 bases, with 5 bases of the junction left unmatched. The CDR3 contains 14 residues. CDR1 and CDR2 (germline): MNHEY, SVGEGT. Researchers turned away patients with other autoimmune diseases, uncontrolled infections, pregnancy or lactation. This receptor was taken from a man aged 50-60 years with Graves' ophthalmopathy. Sequencing was performed on peripheral blood. The rearrangement uses TRBV6-2 or TRBV6-3 and TRBJ1-2; 9 bases match TRBD1. For the CDR3, the DNA is TGTGCCAGCAGTTACCTTGGGACAGGGAGTGGCTACACCTTC. Protein product: CASSYLGTGSGYTF.